The 23 T cell receptor beta chains reported below all come from one sample, sequenced in a study of T cell responses to AZD1222 COVID-19 vaccine. Libraries were prepared by immunoSEQ multiplex PCR; TCRdb keeps only in-frame clonotypes and omits some of them. The repertoire consists of about 120,000 clones, with around nine tenths occurring once and the leading ten covering roughly 2.4%. This sample comprised peripheral blood, obtained on day 0 of AZD1222 vaccination. The source of these receptors is an adult in good health.

The chain has TRBV28 and TRBJ1-1; 9 bases match TRBD1. Germline CDR1 and CDR2: MDHEN and SYDVKM. CDR3 size: 13 residues. Trimming took 10 bases from V and 4 from J; bases not matched to a gene: 7. The CDR3 nucleotides read TGTGCCACACAGGGGGCGTCTTTCACTGAAGCTTTCTTT. Translation: CATQGASFTEAFF. The variable domain in full, with the rest retrieved from reference TRBV28 and TRBJ1-1, is DVKVTQSSRYLVKRTGEKVFLECVQDMDHENMFWYRQDPGLGLRLIYFSYDVKMKEKGDIPEGYSVSREKKERFSLILESASTNQTSMYLCATQGASFTEAFFGQGTRLTVV.

The rearrangement joins TRBV15 to TRBJ2-1; D unclear. V was pared by 1 base and J by 2 bases, with 3 bases between. CDR3 size: 13 residues. Germline V CDR1 and CDR2: LNHNV, YYDKDF (reference sequence). CDR3 coding DNA: TGTGCCACCAGCAGAGTGCCCTACAATGAGCAGTTCTTC. Its protein product is CATSRVPYNEQFF.

The V call is TRBV12-5, the J call TRBJ1-1, with 11 positions matching TRBD1. With V trimmed by 7 bases and J by 4 bases, 8 bases remained unmatched. Germline CDR1 reads LGHNT; CDR2 reads FRNRAP. CDR3 length: 15 residues. CDR3 protein: CASALGTGGFTEAFF. DNA of the CDR3: TGTGCTAGTGCCCTCGGGACAGGGGGATTCACTGAAGCTTTCTTT.

This chain uses TRBV24-1 with TRBJ2-2, with D tentatively TRBD2 (7 bases). CDR3 length equals 15 residues. The germline CDR1 and CDR2 sequences are KGHDR and SFDVKD. Between the trimmed V and J ends, which lost 9 bases and 2 bases, there was a span of 15 bases. The CDR3 region has the DNA TGTGCCACCGCCCCGGCGGGGGCCAACACCGGGGAGCTGTTTTTT. This codes for CATAPAGANTGELFF.

The rearrangement uses TRBV19 and TRBJ2-3; perhaps TRBD2 as D (6 bases). Germline loops: CDR1 LNHDA, CDR2 SQIVND (reference sequence). V was shortened by 10 bases and J by 6 bases, with 17 bases between the two germline ends. This CDR3 contains 13 residues. CDR3 DNA: TGTGCCACCACGCGGGACTTACAGGATACGCAGTATTTT. Its protein is CATTRDLQDTQYF.

The J gene is TRBJ2-7, the V gene TRBV7-9; TRBD1 is a possible D gene (6 bases). Germline values: CDR1 SEHNR, CDR2 FQNEAQ (reference sequence). Trimming took 6 bases from V and 0 from J, leaving 12 bases between them. This CDR3 has 14 residues. The CDR3 region has the DNA TGTGCCAGCAGGCCCAGAGGGGGCTCCTACGAGCAGTACTTC. This codes for CASRPRGGSYEQYF.

V is TRBV6-5 and J is TRBJ1-2, with 7 bases matching TRBD1. The germline V gene has CDR1 MNHEY and CDR2 SVGAGI. This CDR3 comprises 14 residues. With 2 bases clipped from V and 4 bases from J, the junction kept 4 bases outside the gene matches. The CDR3 region has the DNA TGTGCCAGCAGTTACGACAGGGCTCCCTATGGCTACACCTTC. Its protein is CASSYDRAPYGYTF.

V usage is TRBV28 and J usage is TRBJ1-1; D possibly corresponds to TRBD1 (6 bases). The germline V and J ends were trimmed by 7 bases and 11 bases, with 14 bases remaining between them. CDR3 length: 11 residues. Germline V gene sequence: CDR1 MDHEN, CDR2 SYDVKM. This chain's CDR3 is CASTQQGEAFF. The CDR3 nucleotides read TGTGCCAGCACCCAACAGGGCGAGGCTTTCTTT. Based on the CDR3 plus reference TRBV28 and TRBJ1-1, the full variable domain is DVKVTQSSRYLVKRTGEKVFLECVQDMDHENMFWYRQDPGLGLRLIYFSYDVKMKEKGDIPEGYSVSREKKERFSLILESASTNQTSMYLCASTQQGEAFFGQGTRLTVV.

The chain has TRBV30 and TRBJ2-7; D could derive from TRBD1 or TRBD2 (5 bases each). This CDR3 contains 14 residues. CDR1 and CDR2 (germline): GTSNPN, SVGIG (reference sequence). The germline V and J ends were trimmed by 2 bases and 7 bases, with 18 bases remaining between them. The CDR3 bases are TGTGCCTGGAGTCACCGGGACCCCAAGGGGGAGCAGTACTTC. Translated: CAWSHRDPKGEQYF.

V and J are TRBV14 and TRBJ1-4, with D maybe TRBD1 (5 bases). V lost 4 bases and J lost 4, with 7 bases in between. Per the germline V gene, CDR1 is SGHDN and CDR2 is FVKESK. The length of the CDR3 is 13 residues. The DNA of the CDR3 is TGTGCCAGCAGCCGGGGGATTAATGAAAAACTGTTTTTT. Protein product: CASSRGINEKLFF.

The chain recombines TRBV28 with TRBJ2-1; 13 positions agree with TRBD2. Germline loops: CDR1 MDHEN, CDR2 SYDVKM. The CDR3 spans 17 residues. J was trimmed by 9 bases and V by 3 bases; bases with no gene match: 11. The CDR3 sequence: CASSFLGLAGVTGEQFF. The CDR3 DNA follows: TGTGCCAGCAGTTTCCTCGGACTAGCGGGAGTAACCGGTGAGCAGTTCTTC.

The rearrangement links TRBV6-5 to TRBJ2-1; 9 nucleotides align to TRBD2. In germline, CDR1 is MNHEY, CDR2 SVGAGI. This CDR3 has 14 amino acids. The ends lost 8 bases at V and 8 bases at J; junction bases unmatched: 10. For the CDR3, the DNA is TGTGCCAGCGGAAGCGGGAGGAAAGGCGATGAGCAGTTCTTC. This gives the protein CASGSGRKGDEQFF.

This chain joins TRBV30 and TRBJ2-7, with 13 positions matching TRBD2. The CDR3 has 15 amino acids. Germline CDR1 and CDR2: GTSNPN and SVGIG (reference sequence). Germline trimming cut 3 bases from V and 0 bases from J; bases unmatched to any gene: 2. The CDR3 coding sequence is TGTGCCTGGAGGGGACTAGCGGGACCCTCCTACGAGCAGTACTTC. Encoded protein: CAWRGLAGPSYEQYF.

The V and J genes are TRBV5-1 and TRBJ1-1, with TRBD1 matching over 8 bases. Germline V gives CDR1 SGHRS, CDR2 YFSETQ. Losses at the gene ends were 0 bases for V and 1 base for J; bases not matched to a gene: 2. The CDR3 sequence is 15 residues long. The CDR3 DNA follows: TGCGCCAGCAGCTTGGCCGGACAGGGGAACACTGAAGCTTTCTTT. The encoded protein is CASSLAGQGNTEAFF. Together with reference TRBV5-1 and TRBJ1-1, the CDR3 gives the full variable domain: KAGVTQTPRYLIKTRGQQVTLSCSPISGHRSVSWYQQTPGQGLQFLFEYFSETQRNKGNFPGRFSGRQFSNSRSEMNVSTLELGDSALYLCASSLAGQGNTEAFFGQGTRLTVV.

This clone was recorded a few times. The rearrangement links TRBV5-1 to TRBJ2-5; D is uncertain. Trimming removed 5 bases at V and 1 base at J, with 9 bases between. Germline CDR1 reads SGHRS; CDR2 reads YFSETQ. CDR3 size: 13 residues. CDR3 region: CASRFELQETQYF. The CDR3 DNA reads TGCGCCAGCAGATTTGAGCTCCAAGAGACCCAGTACTTC.

The J gene is TRBJ1-3, the V gene TRBV28, with D hard to call. The germline V gene encodes CDR1 MDHEN and CDR2 SYDVKM. The CDR3 covers 10 residues. V lost 6 bases and J lost 4, with 1 base in between. CDR3 loop: CASRGNTIYF. As DNA, the CDR3 is TGTGCCAGCAGGGGAAACACCATATATTTT. Together with reference TRBV28 and TRBJ1-3, the CDR3 gives the full variable domain: DVKVTQSSRYLVKRTGEKVFLECVQDMDHENMFWYRQDPGLGLRLIYFSYDVKMKEKGDIPEGYSVSREKKERFSLILESASTNQTSMYLCASRGNTIYFGEGSWLTVV.

CDR3 sequence: CASTQGPAGTKYF. DNA of the CDR3: TGTGCCAGTACCCAAGGGCCAGCGGGCACTAAGTACTTC. V usage is TRBV19 and J usage is TRBJ2-7, with D tentatively TRBD2 (6 bases). There are 13 residues in the CDR3. The germline V gene has CDR1 LNHDA and CDR2 SQIVND (reference sequence). Trimming pared 7 bases from V and 11 bases from J, leaving 21 bases between.

The chain carries TRBV5-6 and TRBJ1-1, with D possibly being TRBD1 (6 bases). The CDR3 loop spans 15 amino acids. In germline, CDR1 is SGHDT, CDR2 YYEEEE. Trimming took 3 bases from V and 1 from J, leaving 13 bases between them. Here the CDR3 reads CASSWTTGRNTEAFF. The CDR3 bases are TGTGCCAGCAGCTGGACGACAGGACGGAACACTGAAGCTTTCTTT.

The chain employs TRBV19 and TRBJ2-4; TRBD2 agrees at 9 bases. V shed 7 bases and J 0 bases; nucleotides not matched to a gene: 16. This CDR3 contains 19 residues. CDR1 and CDR2 (germline): LNHDA, SQIVND (reference sequence). CDR3 loop: CASTPKPLAGTSAKNIQYF. The CDR3 DNA sequence: TGTGCCAGTACTCCTAAGCCGCTAGCGGGAACGTCAGCCAAAAACATTCAGTACTTC.

The gene calls are TRBV2 and TRBJ2-3; D perhaps matches TRBD1 (6 bases). Per the germline V gene, CDR1 is SNHLY and CDR2 is FYNNEI. The CDR3 covers 17 residues. Trimming cost V 1 base and J 0 bases, with 14 bases left between them. This chain's CDR3 is CASSEGRTARSTDTQYF. The CDR3 DNA reads as TGTGCCAGCAGTGAAGGGCGGACAGCGAGAAGCACAGATACGCAGTATTTT.

In this sample, this clone turned up a few times. This chain links TRBV15 with TRBJ2-7; D is uncertain. CDR1 and CDR2 from the germline V gene are LNHNV and YYDKDF (reference sequence). The CDR3 covers 12 residues. V shed 1 base and J shed 2 bases, with 3 bases lying between them. The CDR3 region has the DNA TGTGCCACCAGCAGAGGGCCCTACGAGCAGTACTTC. Protein: CATSRGPYEQYF. Complete variable domain (other parts from reference TRBV15 and TRBJ2-7): DAMVIQNPRYQVTQFGKPVTLSCSQTLNHNVMYWYQQKSSQAPKLLFHYYDKDFNNEADTPDNFQSRRPNTSFCFLDIRSPGLGDTAMYLCATSRGPYEQYFGPGTRLTVT.

The rearrangement uses TRBV30 and TRBJ2-3; no clear D. Germline V gene lookup returns CDR1 GTSNPN and CDR2 SVGIG (reference sequence). The CDR3 consists of 15 residues. V dropped 1 base and J dropped 0 bases, with 11 bases sitting between them. The CDR3 protein is CAWSGGSRSTDTQYF. CDR3 in DNA: TGTGCCTGGAGTGGGGGTAGCCGTAGCACAGATACGCAGTATTTT.

This clone has more than one count but fewer than ten. At the DNA level, this CDR3 is encoded by other sequences in the same sample as well. This chain joins TRBV7-9 and TRBJ1-1; D uncertain. This CDR3 is built from 12 residues. CDR1 is SEHNR and CDR2 is FQNEAQ in the germline V gene (reference sequence). The V gene lost 6 bases and the J gene lost 5 bases, with 10 bases spanning the gap. The CDR3 here is CASSLGPTEAFF. The CDR3 DNA reads as TGTGCCAGCAGTCTTGGACCGACTGAAGCTTTCTTT.